The 15 T cell receptor beta chains below were found in one sample sequenced in a study of CD8+CD57+ T cells in acquired aplastic anemia. Genomic DNA was employed as the template in profiling TCR beta VDJ and CDR3. Each CDR3 protein is one row after TCRdb ran MiXCR on the reads. The sample lists about 120,000 distinct CDR3 sequences, under 60% occurring once. Sequencing was done on patients that had shown CD8+CD57+ cell expansion by flow cytometry. Sequenced: sorted CD4+, CD8+, or CD8+CD57+ T cells (not recorded which) from PBMCs. The receptors here all came from a human donor with aplastic anemia.

The V and J genes are TRBV7-9 and TRBJ2-2; D remains ambiguous. Germline loops: CDR1 SEHNR, CDR2 FQNEAQ (reference sequence). The CDR3 consists of 11 residues. The V and J ends lost 5 bases and 7 bases respectively, with 5 bases between them. CDR3 sequence reads: CASSPVGELFF. The CDR3 DNA reads as TGTGCCAGCAGCCCAGTCGGGGAGCTGTTTTTT.

This chain connects TRBV6-1 to TRBJ1-2; no clear D. Germline loops: CDR1 MNHNS, CDR2 SASEGT. V dropped 6 bases and J dropped 2 bases, with 16 bases sitting between them. This CDR3 region has 15 residues. The CDR3 loop is CASSPRQSANYGYTF. The CDR3 nucleotides read TGTGCCAGCAGCCCGCGGCAGTCGGCAAACTATGGCTACACCTTC.

This chain uses TRBV6-4 with TRBJ2-7, with 8 bases lining up with TRBD1. The CDR3 is 15 amino acids. J was trimmed by 6 bases and V by 6 bases; bases with no gene match: 13. CDR1 and CDR2 from the germline V gene are MRHNA and SNTAGT. The CDR3 loop is CASSLSGTGGSEQYF. CDR3 sequence (DNA): TGTGCCAGCAGCCTATCCGGCACAGGGGGAAGCGAGCAGTACTTC.

J is TRBJ1-1 and V is TRBV14; unclear D gene. V was pared by 0 bases and J by 3 bases, with 11 bases between. From germline, CDR1 is SGHDN and CDR2 FVKESK. The CDR3 is made up of 15 amino acids. The CDR3 nucleotides read TGTGCCAGCAGCCAAGATTTAGGGCTCGACACTGAAGCTTTCTTT. Translation gives CASSQDLGLDTEAFF.

In DNA, the CDR3 is TGTGCCAGTACCGTCGGGGGTTTGGCTCACTATGGCTACACCTTC. Its translation is CASTVGGLAHYGYTF. The rearrangement uses TRBV19 and TRBJ1-2; the D gene is possibly TRBD1 (5 bases). Trimming pared 7 bases from V and 3 bases from J, leaving 18 bases between. The CDR3 extends over 15 amino acids. Germline CDR1 and CDR2: LNHDA and SQIVND (reference sequence).

The J gene is TRBJ1-2, the V gene TRBV20-1; 8 positions agree with TRBD1. The CDR3 extends over 13 amino acids. Looked up from germline, CDR1 is DFQATT and CDR2 is SNEGSKA (reference sequence). Trimming took 6 bases from V and 4 from J; bases not matched to a gene: 7. This chain's CDR3 is CSAMTGESYGYTF. The CDR3 DNA follows: TGCAGTGCCATGACAGGGGAAAGCTATGGCTACACCTTC.

The chain joins TRBV29-1 to TRBJ2-1; D is undetermined. Germline CDR1 and CDR2: SQVTM and ANQGSEA. V was shortened by 7 bases and J by 10 bases, with 14 bases between the two germline ends. CDR3 size: 11 residues. CDR3 nucleotides: TGCAGCGGGATTTCGACGGAGGAGCAGTTCTTC. It translates to CSGISTEEQFF.

The chain couples TRBV20-1 to TRBJ2-1; D uncertain. Germline V CDR1 and CDR2: DFQATT, SNEGSKA (reference sequence). This CDR3 region has 12 residues. The V end was cut by 6 bases, the J end by 5 bases, with 11 bases between. CDR3 sequence: CSARLGDNEQFF. The CDR3 coding sequence is TGCAGTGCGAGGCTAGGTGACAATGAGCAGTTCTTC.

V and J are TRBV11-2 and TRBJ2-7; D may match TRBD1 or TRBD2 (5 bases each). This CDR3 has 14 amino acids. Per germline, CDR1 SGHAT and CDR2 FQNNGV. The V end was cut by 8 bases, the J end by 3 bases, with 17 bases between. The CDR3 region has the DNA TGTGCCAGCGGATCCTGGGGGACGGGCTACGAGCAGTACTTC. Translation: CASGSWGTGYEQYF.

There are a few counts of this clonotype. The V call is TRBV2, the J call TRBJ2-1, with TRBD2 matching over 9 bases. CDR1 is SNHLY and CDR2 is FYNNEI in the germline V gene. CDR3 length: 16 amino acids. Trimming cost V 7 bases and J 8 bases; bases outside gene matches: 15. The DNA for the CDR3 is TGTGCCAGCACCCAATCCGGCGGGAGGGTTAGGCATGAGCAGTTCTTC. This encodes CASTQSGGRVRHEQFF.

In its sample, this clonotype was seen a few times. This chain joins TRBV15 and TRBJ1-2, with 9 bases identical to TRBD1. V lost 2 bases and J lost 4; bases outside the gene matches: 8. This CDR3 comprises 16 residues. Germline V gene sequence: CDR1 LNHNV, CDR2 YYDKDF (reference sequence). The CDR3, as DNA: TGTGCCACCAGCAGATCTACAGGGGGCGCTACCTATGGCTACACCTTC. The encoded protein is CATSRSTGGATYGYTF.

This clonotype was recorded once. The CDR3 sequence: CASSYGQGLEQYF. The CDR3 nucleotides read TGTGCCAGCAGTTACGGGCAGGGCCTCGAGCAGTACTTC. The genes are TRBV6-5 and TRBJ2-7; D is possibly TRBD1 (5 bases). The CDR3 runs 13 residues. The V and J ends lost 2 bases and 6 bases respectively, with 11 bases between them. Germline CDR1 reads MNHEY; CDR2 reads SVGAGI.

The gene calls are TRBV15 and TRBJ2-5; 11 bases match TRBD1. The CDR3 length is 20 residues. The germline V gene has CDR1 LNHNV and CDR2 YYDKDF (reference sequence). J was trimmed by 2 bases and V by 3 bases; bases with no gene match: 17. CDR3 protein: CATSSPIDPGQGGIQETQYF. Here the CDR3 DNA reads TGTGCCACCAGCAGCCCTATAGACCCGGGACAGGGGGGAATTCAAGAGACCCAGTACTTC.

This clonotype was counted many times. This chain links TRBV19 with TRBJ1-4; a weak D match, TRBD1 (6 bases). V was pared by 7 bases and J by 2 bases, with 17 bases between. There are 16 residues in the CDR3. Germline CDR1 and CDR2: LNHDA and SQIVND (reference sequence). CDR3 coding DNA: TGTGCCAGTACCCCAACGGGGACAACTACTAATGAAAAACTGTTTTTT. Amino acid sequence: CASTPTGTTTNEKLFF.

In this sample, this clonotype turned up a few times. This chain uses TRBV6-5 with TRBJ1-1; D might be TRBD1 (5 bases). CDR3 length: 14 residues. V lost 4 bases and J 3 bases, leaving 12 bases between the germline ends. The V gene's germline CDR1 is MNHEY and CDR2 SVGAGI. The CDR3 sequence: CASSSWGGDTEAFF. The CDR3 bases are TGTGCCAGCAGTTCCTGGGGGGGTGACACTGAAGCTTTCTTT.